This T cell receptor beta chain derives from a study of T cells in localized non-small cell lung cancer. The CDR3 is made up of 15 amino acids. Germline V lookup: CDR1 SNHLY, CDR2 FYNNEI. The V gene end was trimmed by 6 bases and the J gene end by 2 bases; junction bases not matched to a gene: 7. General observations from the study: Prolonged overall survival went with higher T cell density in the blood. The highest T cell clonality was in uninvolved adjacent lung, above tumor. Without multi-region sequencing, intratumor heterogeneity could not be excluded.

Some clones are missing from TCRdb's copy, which holds only in-frame ones; the method was immunoSEQ multiplex PCR. Here the sample spans 25,000 to 30,000 clones, 92% being singletons. Remarks on this clone: Antigen: not known.

This TCR came from a woman between 35 and 75 years old with stage III lung adenocarcinoma. The chain recombines TRBV2 with TRBJ1-5; TRBD1 agrees at 7 bases. Sample: peripheral blood mononuclear cells, taken before any cancer treatment. CDR3 nucleotide sequence: TGTGCCAGCAGCGGTCTGGGACAGCGCAATCAGCCCCAGCATTTT. Protein: CASSGLGQRNQPQHF.